This note documents a single TCR beta chain sequence. Its target is not known. A much bigger clone sits one base away, suggesting this may be a read error. The data belong to a study of blood T cells in healthy people across ages. The study, taken as a whole, reports: Naive CD4+ cells and diversity were both higher in long-lived donors than in aged donors.

A second PCR, run for roughly 6 to 11 cycles, used a sample-barcoded 5' primer plus a J-beta primer mix. TCRdb analysed the 5' RACE reads with MiXCR anew, one entry per CDR3 protein. This table holds over 1,300,000 distinct CDR3 sequences, around 59% found once. The germline V gene has CDR1 DFQATT and CDR2 SNEGSKA (reference sequence). The CDR3 consists of 14 residues. The J gene is TRBJ2-2, the V gene TRBV20-1; no clear D. The sequencing sample was made of blood. The sequence was obtained from a man between 18 and 29 years old in good health. DNA for the CDR3: TGCAATGCTAGAGAGAACACCTACACCGGGGAGCTGTTTTTT. It translates to CNARENTYTGELFF.